Included here is one TCR beta chain sequence, with context. This entry comes from a study of blood T cell repertoires in COVID-19. The wider study: Donors in the United States, Italy and Spain gave samples during acute or convalescent COVID-19. T cells, B-cell-depleted T cells, or PBMCs provided the cDNA or gDNA that served as material.

Patients in Seattle were enrolled during active infection, then followed longitudinally. The CDR3 loop spans 15 amino acids. Trimming pared 4 bases from V and 5 bases from J, leaving 18 bases between. Germline values: CDR1 SGHRS, CDR2 YFSETQ. Authors' processing steps: Amplification of reference gene primers was used by the study to estimate nucleated cell counts. This table comes from immunoSEQ multiplex PCR, and its TCRdb copy is limited to in-frame clones, with some not included. That table supplies the V and J calls and clone size; D and trimming were determined from the DNA. The sample includes 70,000 or so clones, about 85% seen only once; the top ten take 9.5% to 15%.

The rearrangement links TRBV5-1 to TRBJ1-1; D is ambiguous. This TCR was recovered from a man aged 50 to 59 with COVID-19, enrolled during active disease. The source material was peripheral blood. Written as DNA, the CDR3 is TGCGCCAGCAGCCCGACACCCGAACGTCGGACTGAAGCTTTCTTT. It specifies CASSPTPERRTEAFF.